A selection of T cell receptor beta chains follows, all from one sample in a study of T cells expressing NK-cell markers. TCRdb reprocessed the 5' RACE reads; each CDR3 protein has one entry and no DNA is given. The sample includes over 100,000 distinct CDR3 sequences. The sequencing input was blood T cells: a sorted CD56 or NKG2C T cell subset, CD4+ or CD8+ T cells, or bulk PBMC T cells (not recorded which). These receptors originate from a woman between 18 and 70 years old in good health. Each CDR3 is given with its conserved first and last residue. The order of the fields is V gene, J gene, CDR3 length, CDR3 protein.

TRBV7-9	TRBJ2-5	14	CASSTKRGQETQYF
TRBV29-1	TRBJ2-7	11	CSIGTDYEQYF
TRBV6-6	TRBJ2-7	13	CASCPLAGYEQYF
TRBV24-1	TRBJ2-5	16	CATSDSGTSGTETQYF
TRBV7-9	TRBJ1-5	12	CASSYLLQPQHF
TRBV29-1	TRBJ2-2	13	CSVRVARGGELFF
TRBV16	TRBJ2-5	16	CASSQFEAGDQETQYF
TRBV6-2/TRBV6-3	TRBJ1-5	14	CASRSVDSFEPQHF
TRBV7-9	TRBJ1-3	15	CASSPRAGGGNTIYF
TRBV14	TRBJ2-7	14	CASSQLLSSYEQYF
TRBV4-1	TRBJ2-3	15	CASSQVGQTTDTQYF
TRBV12-3/TRBV12-4	TRBJ1-5	14	CASSFGGGLEPQHF
TRBV4-3	TRBJ1-6	13	CASSPGQGVPLHF
TRBV5-1	TRBJ1-1	13	CASSPAGYTEAFF
TRBV5-1	TRBJ2-1	15	CASRQGLGSYNEQFF
TRBV20-1	TRBJ2-7	13	CSAIPELRYEQYF
TRBV5-1	TRBJ2-1	12	CASSLVAGEQFF
TRBV5-6	TRBJ2-1	17	CASTFLPGTSGRGEQFF
TRBV19	TRBJ2-1	15	CASRSSGGAFNEQFF
TRBV20-1	TRBJ2-1	15	CSATGTGTKYNEQFF
TRBV27	TRBJ1-1	19	CASSSTSALVEPMNTEAFF
TRBV4-1	TRBJ1-1	15	CASSRTPGSNTEAFF
TRBV5-4	TRBJ2-5	16	CASSAGTGAVGETQYF
TRBV9	TRBJ2-1	15	CASSVGETPNNEQFF
TRBV20-1	TRBJ2-5	19	CSARDERSNRRRGKETQYF
TRBV6-6	TRBJ1-1	11	CAIAAGTEAFF
TRBV19	TRBJ1-5	13	CATTDKGWQPQHF
TRBV7-9	TRBJ2-7	14	CASSPPGPSYEQYF
TRBV28	TRBJ2-5	14	CASSFTSEQETQYF
TRBV7-8	TRBJ1-6	15	CASSLIDGGNSPLHF
TRBV4-3	TRBJ1-1	17	CASSHYPGGAGRVWAFF
TRBV20-1	TRBJ1-1	12	CSARGQETEAFF
TRBV29-1	TRBJ2-7	14	CSVEVREVIYEQYF
TRBV6-5	TRBJ2-7	17	CASSYSSLGLGESEQYF
TRBV7-2	TRBJ2-7	13	CASSLGQGHEQYF
TRBV10-1	TRBJ2-1	13	CASNPGADNEQFF
TRBV15	TRBJ2-2	15	CATRDQRSNTGELFF
TRBV20-1	TRBJ2-7	15	CSATRKGQITYEQYF
TRBV5-6	TRBJ2-3	14	CASSSDTYTDTQYF
TRBV7-9	TRBJ2-7	14	CASSLAPGLSEQYF
TRBV29-1	TRBJ2-1	13	CSVEGISYNEQFF
TRBV25-1	TRBJ2-5	13	CASEADTEETQYF
TRBV20-1	TRBJ2-1	14	CSAEMGLAINEQFF
TRBV6-6	TRBJ2-1	12	CASSHGLGEQFF
TRBV7-9	TRBJ2-7	13	CASSLRGSGEQYF
TRBV25-1	TRBJ1-1	12	CASNGRNTEAFF
TRBV6-4	TRBJ2-3	14	CASSDSIEADTQYF
TRBV19	TRBJ1-1	15	CASSILAGMNTEAFF
TRBV20-1	TRBJ2-1	13	CSAEWVNVNEQFF
TRBV12-3/TRBV12-4	TRBJ1-1	14	CASSLAGYGTEAFF
TRBV12-3/TRBV12-4	TRBJ2-7	17	CASSLAIRTDEPYEQYF